Reported below is one TCR beta chain. This clone's antigen is unknown. A read error may account for a junction end that differs from germline. Sorted unstimulated T cells, along with proliferating T cells recovered from mixed lymphocyte reactions, underwent TCRbeta CDR3 sequencing. Fresh whole blood from nine to eleven HLA-typed healthy donors served as the source for isolating PBMCs. The data belong to a study of siplizumab effects on memory and regulatory T cells (dated by TCRdb to 2018 to 2020). Background on the whole study: The effect of the anti-CD2 antibody siplizumab on alloreactive T-cell subsets was examined in allogeneic mixed lymphocyte reactions constructed from human PBMCs.

The library was obtained by the immunoSEQ multiplex PCR assay. About 10^5 TCR templates per sample were assayed by the deep sequencing platform. Genomic DNA extracted from sorted T cells was the material used for TCRbeta CDR3 sequencing. Concerning the study's data processing: Clonal analysis of TCRbeta CDR3 data was done in the R programming language. Alloreactive CD4+ and CD8+ clones were defined by comparing unstimulated samples with post-reaction CFSE-low samples. Alloreactive CD4+ clones were assigned to regulatory or non-regulatory origin by matching sequences to sorted unstimulated Treg and non-Treg repertoires. The table was pulled from immuneACCESS by TCRdb, which kept in-frame rearrangements only. Such tables lose some clones; where checked, under half of the loss comes from unresolved V genes, and the rest has no known cause. V and J calls and clone size follow that table, whereas D and trimming were derived from the DNA. Across this sample there are under 140,000 clones, with roughly 92% seen only once. The ten largest clones represent roughly 1.4% of the sample.

Study-wide findings and limitations: Unstimulated naive T cells appeared to be more diverse than memory T cells, and naive cells seemed to make a substantial contribution to the alloresponse. For roughly 80-95% of proliferating CD4+ or CD8+ clones, no naive or memory phenotype could be assigned. The suppressive function of proliferating Tregs from siplizumab cultures was not functionally confirmed. Among mappable alloreactive CD4+ clones, an average Treg-derived fraction of almost 70% was observed with siplizumab, compared with approximately 25% in control reactions. Because sequences below about 10^-5 frequency were poorly captured, only a minor fraction of alloreactive clones could be mapped to unstimulated subsets. The cumulative frequency of alloreactive sequences that could be traced back to unstimulated CD4+ memory T cells was significantly reduced by siplizumab.

Taken from cysteine to phenylalanine, the CDR3 has 15 residues. Only CDR3 DNA is held: 45 bases, read in frame from base 1. The germline V gene gives CDR1 as SGHVS and CDR2 as FNYEAQ. This chain joins TRBV7-6 to TRBJ1-2; the D segment could be TRBD1, given 6 matching bases. Sequencing used CD4+ T cells sorted from blood. The clonotype comes from a human donor in good health. The CDR3 protein sequence reads: CTSSLRGGGDYGYTF. In nucleotides, the sequence is TGTACCAGCAGCTTAAGGGGAGGGGGAGACTATGGCTACACCTTC.